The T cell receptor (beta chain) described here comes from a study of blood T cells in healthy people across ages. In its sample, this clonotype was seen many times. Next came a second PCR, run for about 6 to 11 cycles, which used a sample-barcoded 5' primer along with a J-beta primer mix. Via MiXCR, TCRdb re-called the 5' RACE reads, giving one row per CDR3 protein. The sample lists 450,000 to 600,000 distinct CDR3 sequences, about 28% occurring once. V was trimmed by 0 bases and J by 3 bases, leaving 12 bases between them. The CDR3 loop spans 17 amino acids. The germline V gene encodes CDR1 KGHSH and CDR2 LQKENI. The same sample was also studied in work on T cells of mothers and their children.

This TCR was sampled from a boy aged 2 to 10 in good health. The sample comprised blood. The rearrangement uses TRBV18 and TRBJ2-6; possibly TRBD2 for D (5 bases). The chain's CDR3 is CASSPPVGSGGANVLTF. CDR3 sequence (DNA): TGTGCCAGCTCACCACCGGTAGGGAGTGGTGGGGCCAACGTCCTGACTTTC.